The clone carrying this T cell receptor (beta chain) was detected ten times or more. Antigen: not known. This sample is drawn from a study of T cells in Graves' hyperthyroidism and ophthalmopathy. In the study overall: Blood was drawn when the patient was first diagnosed and still untreated.

From RNA transcripts, TCR beta CDR3 regions were amplified. The TCR CDR3 first-round RT-PCR relied on the HTBI primer set. Each CDR3 protein gets one entry after TCRdb re-called the multiplex PCR reads with MiXCR. Of a few hundred thousand distinct CDR3 sequences listed, roughly 21% were seen once; the top ten hold over 40%. Findings and caveats of the study: Ophthalmopathy, as predicted by the model, came a median 6.5 months after the prediction.

CDR3 length: 14 residues. Trimming took 6 bases from V and 3 from J, leaving 14 bases between them. Researchers defined stable Graves' hyperthyroidism as no ophthalmopathy progression within 18 months. Thyroid ultrasound, orbital computed tomography, clinical symptoms, and serum thyroxine and TRAb underpinned diagnoses. V usage is TRBV12-3 or TRBV12-4 and J usage is TRBJ1-1; possible D gene TRBD1, 5 bases. The sample was blood. This sequence was found in a woman aged 50 to 65 with Graves' hyperthyroidism. The CDR3 DNA is TGTGCCAGCAGACTACATGGGGGGGACACTGAAGCTTTCTTT. Encoded protein: CASRLHGGDTEAFF.